These 22 T cell receptor beta chains originate from one sample sequenced in a study of blood T cell repertoires in COVID-19. Assay used: immunoSEQ multiplex PCR; TCRdb lists only in-frame clones, some missing. The repertoire has about 260,000 clones, 83% of them found once; the top ten carry 8% to 10%. The specimen was peripheral blood. These receptors were taken from a woman in her forties or fifties who had recovered from COVID-19.

A note on this clone: The sample has other DNA sequences that encode this CDR3 too. This sequence joins TRBV9 and TRBJ1-3; TRBD1 might be the D (5 bases). The V end was cut by 3 bases, the J end by 1 base, with 11 bases between. CDR1 SGDLS and CDR2 YYNGEE come from the germline V gene. This CDR3 is 15 amino acids long. The DNA of the CDR3 is TGTGCCAGCAGCGGGCAGGGAATATCTGGAAACACCATATATTTT. Residues: CASSGQGISGNTIYF. Drawing the rest from reference TRBV9 and TRBJ1-3, the complete variable domain is DSGVTQTPKHLITATGQRVTLRCSPRSGDLSVYWYQQSLDQGLQFLIQYYNGEERAKGNILERFSAQQFPDLHSELNLSSLELGDSALYFCASSGQGISGNTIYFGEGSWLTVV.

The chain employs TRBV27 and TRBJ1-5, with 7 positions matching TRBD1. CDR1 is MNHEY, CDR2 SMNVEV, per germline (reference sequence). The CDR3 has 16 residues. V shed 4 bases, J shed 2 bases, and the junction held 8 bases outside the gene matches. The CDR3 is CASSSRGTAGNQPQHF. In nucleotides, the CDR3 is TGTGCCAGCAGTTCCCGGGGGACAGCGGGCAATCAGCCCCAGCATTTT.

Of note for this clone: The sample has other DNA sequences that encode this CDR3 too. CDR3 in DNA: TGTGCCAGCAGTTTGGCCGGGCAGCCCCAGCATTTT. It encodes CASSLAGQPQHF. This chain connects TRBV28 to TRBJ1-5; D gene uncertain. CDR1 and CDR2 (germline): MDHEN, SYDVKM. V dropped 3 bases and J dropped 7 bases, with 7 bases sitting between them. This CDR3 has 12 amino acids.

This rearrangement joins TRBV6-5 to TRBJ2-7, with TRBD1 as a possible D gene (5 bases). CDR3 length: 13 amino acids. V was cut by 5 bases and J by 7 bases, with 15 bases left in between. Germline assignment: CDR1 MNHEY and CDR2 SVGAGI. The CDR3 spells CASSRGTTKEQYF. The CDR3, as DNA: TGTGCCAGCAGTAGGGGAACAACTAAGGAGCAGTACTTC.

This chain links TRBV5-1 with TRBJ2-7, with D perhaps TRBD2 (6 bases). With 4 bases removed from V and 0 bases from J, the gap between germline ends came to 17 bases. Germline V gives CDR1 SGHRS, CDR2 YFSETQ. CDR3 length: 16 amino acids. DNA for the CDR3: TGCGCCAGCAGCCCTGTCGGGGGTACCTCCTCCTACGAGCAGTACTTC. As protein: CASSPVGGTSSYEQYF.

The V and J genes are TRBV7-7 and TRBJ2-3; 10 bases align to TRBD1. CDR1 and CDR2 (germline): SSHAT, FNYEAQ (reference sequence). The CDR3 extends over 22 amino acids. Germline trimming cut 5 bases from V and 1 base from J; bases unmatched to any gene: 24. The CDR3, as DNA: TGTGCCAGCAGCACCAGGAGCGGGTGTCCCGGGACAGGGGTTCGGGGCACAGATACGCAGTATTTT. Its translation: CASSTRSGCPGTGVRGTDTQYF.

CDR3 nucleotides: TGTGCCAGCAGCTCCCCCTCTCACGCGGACAGGGGAAAGCCCCAGCATTTT. Residues: CASSSPSHADRGKPQHF. The J gene is TRBJ1-5, the V gene TRBV11-3; 9 bases line up with TRBD1. CDR1 is SGHNT, CDR2 YENEEA, per germline. V lost 4 bases to trimming and J lost 8 bases; unmatched junction nucleotides: 15. The CDR3 has 17 amino acids.

V and J are TRBV30 and TRBJ2-1; tentatively, D is TRBD1 (6 bases). The V end was cut by 7 bases, the J end by 6 bases, with 19 bases between. The V gene's germline CDR1 is GTSNPN and CDR2 SVGIG (reference sequence). This CDR3 contains 14 residues. The CDR3 sequence is CAYLDRWRSNEQFF. The CDR3 DNA reads as TGTGCCTACCTTGACAGGTGGAGATCCAATGAGCAGTTCTTC.

The chain uses TRBV19 and TRBJ1-4; 8 nucleotides agree with TRBD1. This CDR3 contains 17 residues. Germline V gene lookup returns CDR1 LNHDA and CDR2 SQIVND (reference sequence). Unmatched junction bases numbered 12, after V lost 4 bases and J lost 5 bases. CDR3 sequence reads: CASSKRIGTGDNEKLFF. CDR3 coding DNA: TGTGCCAGTAGTAAACGAATTGGGACAGGCGACAATGAAAAACTGTTTTTT.

This chain links TRBV7-9 with TRBJ2-1, with D possibly being TRBD2 (6 bases). The V end lost 0 bases, the J end lost 0 bases, and 18 bases lay between the germline ends. Germline V gives CDR1 SEHNR, CDR2 FQNEAQ (reference sequence). This CDR3 is built from 19 residues. The CDR3 sequence is CASSLAWGDILSSYNEQFF. The CDR3 DNA follows: TGTGCCAGCAGCTTAGCTTGGGGGGATATCCTTAGCTCCTACAATGAGCAGTTCTTC.

This chain uses TRBV7-2 with TRBJ2-7; TRBD1 matches at 10 bases. This CDR3 region has 16 residues. The germline gives CDR1 SGHTA, CDR2 FQGNSA. With 5 bases clipped from V and 3 bases from J, the junction kept 10 bases outside the gene matches. CDR3 DNA sequence: TGTGCCAGCAGCCTCGACGGGACAGGGGTCATCTACGAGCAGTACTTC. Its translation: CASSLDGTGVIYEQYF.

This chain joins TRBV28 and TRBJ2-7; 9 nucleotides line up with TRBD1. Germline loops: CDR1 MDHEN, CDR2 SYDVKM. V trimming: 6 bases; J trimming: 5 bases; junction bases outside the gene matches: 11. The CDR3 is 15 residues long. The CDR3 spells CASSTPGQGRNEQYF. The CDR3 DNA sequence: TGTGCCAGCAGCACCCCTGGACAGGGGAGGAACGAGCAGTACTTC.

CDR3 in amino acids: CASSPPGQGRSPLHF. Written as DNA, the CDR3 is TGTGCCAGCAGTCCCCCAGGACAGGGACGGTCACCCCTCCACTTT. The chain links TRBV27 to TRBJ1-6, with TRBD1 matching over 8 bases. CDR1 is MNHEY and CDR2 is SMNVEV in the germline V gene (reference sequence). The CDR3 consists of 15 residues. The trim removed 5 bases at V and 10 bases at J, leaving 10 bases unmatched.

This clone was seen only once. V gene TRBV2 combines with J gene TRBJ1-4, with TRBD1 matching 7 bases. Per the germline V gene, CDR1 is SNHLY and CDR2 is FYNNEI. The CDR3 is 17 residues long. The V gene end was trimmed by 3 bases and the J gene end by 0 bases; junction bases not matched to a gene: 7. CDR3 region: CASSDVTGAATNEKLFF. The DNA for the CDR3 is TGTGCCAGCAGTGACGTTACAGGGGCCGCAACTAATGAAAAACTGTTTTTT.

The CDR3 loop is CASSLYTSYSPLHF. The CDR3 DNA sequence: TGTGCCAGCAGCTTGTACACATCTTATTCACCCCTCCACTTT. The chain recombines TRBV5-6 with TRBJ1-6, with no clear D. The CDR3 extends over 14 amino acids. With 1 base removed from V and 8 bases from J, the gap between germline ends came to 10 bases. Germline lookup yields CDR1 SGHDT and CDR2 YYEEEE.

In this sample, this clone turned up once. The rearrangement joins TRBV30 to TRBJ2-2; 12 bases fit TRBD1. This CDR3 spans 17 amino acids. V lost 0 bases and J lost 8; bases outside the gene matches: 10. Germline CDR1 is GTSNPN and CDR2 is SVGIG (reference sequence). The DNA for the CDR3 is TGTGCCTGGAGTGTAAGCTGGGACAGGGGGCGCCGGGGGGAGCTGTTTTTT. Its translation: CAWSVSWDRGRRGELFF.

The chain recombines TRBV6-5 with TRBJ1-2; perhaps TRBD1 as D (6 bases). V was pared by 6 bases and J by 5 bases, with 16 bases between. This CDR3 has 14 residues. From germline, CDR1 is MNHEY and CDR2 SVGAGI. In DNA form, the CDR3 reads TGTGCCAGCAGGAGGGGGTCCACTCTTTATGGCTACACCTTC. Encoded protein: CASRRGSTLYGYTF.

The chain joins TRBV9 to TRBJ2-7; 10 bases agree with TRBD2. CDR1 and CDR2 from the germline V gene are SGDLS and YYNGEE. This CDR3 region has 15 residues. V shed 4 bases, J shed 0 bases, and the junction held 4 bases outside the gene matches. The CDR3 here is CASSIGLADSYEQYF. The DNA for the CDR3 is TGTGCCAGCAGCATCGGACTAGCGGACTCCTACGAGCAGTACTTC.

The chain links TRBV5-4 to TRBJ2-4, with D maybe TRBD1 (5 bases). V gave up 3 bases and J gave up 1 base, with 14 bases separating them. CDR3 length equals 16 residues. The V gene's germline CDR1 is SGHNT and CDR2 YYREEE (reference sequence). The CDR3 bases are TGTGCCAGCAGCTCAGGGTCGGATGGGGCCAAAAACATTCAGTACTTC. This encodes CASSSGSDGAKNIQYF.

The chain couples TRBV27 to TRBJ2-5; TRBD1 agrees at 9 bases. The germline CDR1 and CDR2 sequences are MNHEY and SMNVEV (reference sequence). The CDR3 is made up of 17 amino acids. With V trimmed by 0 bases and J by 0 bases, 5 bases remained unmatched. In DNA form, the CDR3 reads TGTGCCAGCAGTTTATCTACAGGGGGCGCTTACCAAGAGACCCAGTACTTC. It encodes CASSLSTGGAYQETQYF.

This clone was seen a few times. The chain carries TRBV19 and TRBJ1-5; the D gene is possibly TRBD1 (5 bases). The V end lost 1 base, the J end lost 3 bases, and 13 bases lay between the germline ends. CDR3 size: 16 residues. Germline CDR1 LNHDA, CDR2 SQIVND (reference sequence). The CDR3 coding sequence is TGTGCCAGTAGTATAGGGGTGGGGCGGACCAATCAGCCCCAGCATTTT. Translating gives CASSIGVGRTNQPQHF.

V and J are TRBV5-1 and TRBJ1-3; possible D gene TRBD1, 6 bases. Germline V gene sequence: CDR1 SGHRS, CDR2 YFSETQ. The CDR3 loop spans 14 amino acids. The ends were cut back, 4 bases at V and 4 bases at J, with 12 bases in the middle. The CDR3 loop reads CASSKDSKGNTIYF. The CDR3 nucleotides read TGCGCCAGCAGCAAGGACAGTAAAGGAAACACCATATATTTT.